The rows below give T cell receptor beta chains drawn from one sample of a study of chemoradiotherapy in HPV16-positive cancers. Libraries were prepared by immunoSEQ multiplex PCR; TCRdb keeps only in-frame clonotypes and omits some of them. The table includes 15,000 or so clones, approximately 70% detected once. Sample: tumor tissue, taken from a patient who underwent chemoradiotherapy. The source of these receptors is a human donor with HPV-associated anogenital cancer. Both conserved end residues are part of each CDR3. Each record gives: D gene, J gene, V gene, clone size, CDR3 protein, CDR3 DNA. The D gene is left open where the match is weak. For some rows the clone size is stated as once, few or many, or as a class when expanded; others skip it.

>NA|TRBJ1-1|TRBV5-1|NA
CASSVGPDFTEAFF
TGCGCCAGCAGCGTCGGGCCAGACTTCACTGAAGCTTTCTTT
>NA|TRBJ2-1|TRBV6-5|NA
CASSKVAEGYNEQFF
TGTGCCAGCAGCAAAGTAGCGGAGGGCTACAATGAGCAGTTCTTC
>NA|TRBJ1-2|TRBV11-3|NA
CASIGQGEYGYTF
TGTGCCAGCATAGGGCAGGGAGAGTATGGCTACACCTTC
>TRBD2|TRBJ2-7|TRBV2|few
CASRGGALAGFSYEQYF
TGTGCCAGCAGAGGGGGAGCACTAGCGGGGTTCTCCTACGAGCAGTACTTC
>NA|TRBJ1-2|TRBV7-8|NA
CASSLVGRVLTF
TGTGCCAGCAGCTTAGTCGGAAGGGTTCTCACCTTC
>TRBD2|TRBJ2-3|TRBV7-2|NA
CASSLIRTSGRDTQYF
TGTGCCAGCAGCCTTATACGGACTAGCGGGAGGGATACGCAGTATTTT
>TRBD2|TRBJ2-2|TRBV19|NA
CASQAGGKNTGELFF
TGTGCCTCCCAAGCGGGGGGTAAGAACACCGGGGAGCTGTTTTTT
>NA|TRBJ2-1|TRBV10-1|medium-sized
CASSPRSSYNEQFF
TGCGCCAGCTCTCCCAGGAGCTCCTACAATGAGCAGTTCTTC
>TRBD1|TRBJ2-7|TRBV2|NA
CASSELGTGGGEQYF
TGTGCCAGCAGTGAACTTGGGACAGGGGGAGGTGAGCAGTACTTC
>TRBD1|TRBJ1-4|TRBV9|NA
CASSPTDRGGEKLFF
TGTGCCAGCAGCCCTACGGACAGGGGAGGTGAAAAACTGTTTTTT
>NA|TRBJ1-6|TRBV6-5|NA
CASSYSGGRNSPLHF
TGTGCCAGCAGTTACTCTGGGGGGAGAAATTCACCCCTCCACTTT
>NA|TRBJ1-1|TRBV11-3|NA
CASRRDGQSTEAFF
TGTGCCAGCAGAAGGGATGGGCAGTCCACTGAAGCTTTCTTT
>NA|TRBJ2-3|TRBV2|NA
CASSEAGTQDTQYF
TGTGCCAGCAGTGAAGCCGGGACCCAAGATACGCAGTATTTT
>NA|TRBJ2-2|TRBV28|NA
CASSLGVVTGELFF
TGTGCCAGCAGTTTAGGGGTGGTGACCGGGGAGCTGTTTTTT
>NA|TRBJ2-7|TRBV2|NA
CASSEQISYEQYF
TGTGCCAGCAGTGAACAGATCTCCTACGAGCAGTACTTC
>NA|TRBJ1-1|TRBV5-4|NA
CASSLDRNTEAFF
TGTGCCAGCAGCTTGGACAGGAACACTGAAGCTTTCTTT
>NA|TRBJ1-6|TRBV13|NA
CASSLGGAGPRSPLHF
TGTGCCAGCAGCTTAGGGGGGGCCGGGCCCCGTTCACCCCTCCACTTT
>NA|TRBJ2-3|TRBV7-3|NA
CASSLDISTDTQYF
TGTGCCAGCAGCTTGGATATAAGCACAGATACGCAGTATTTT